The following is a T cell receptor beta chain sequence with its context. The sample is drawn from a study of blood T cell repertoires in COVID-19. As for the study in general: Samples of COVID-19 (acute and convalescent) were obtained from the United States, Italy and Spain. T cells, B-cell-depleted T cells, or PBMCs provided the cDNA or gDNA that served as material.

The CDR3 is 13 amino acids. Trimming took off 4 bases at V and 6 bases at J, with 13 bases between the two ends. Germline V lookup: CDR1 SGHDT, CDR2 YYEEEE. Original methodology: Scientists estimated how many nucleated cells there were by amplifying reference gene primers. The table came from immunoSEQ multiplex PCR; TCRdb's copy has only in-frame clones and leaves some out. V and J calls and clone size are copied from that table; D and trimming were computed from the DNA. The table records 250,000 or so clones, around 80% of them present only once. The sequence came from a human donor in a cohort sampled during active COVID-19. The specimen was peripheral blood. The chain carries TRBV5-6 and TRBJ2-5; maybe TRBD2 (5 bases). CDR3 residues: CASSPQRVKTQYF. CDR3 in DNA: TGTGCCAGCAGCCCGCAGAGGGTTAAGACCCAGTACTTC. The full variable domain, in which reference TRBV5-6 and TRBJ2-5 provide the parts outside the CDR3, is DAGVTQSPTHLIKTRGQQVTLRCSPKSGHDTVSWYQQALGQGPQFIFQYYEEEERQRGNFPDRFSGHQFPNYSSELNVNALLLGDSALYLCASSPQRVKTQYFGPGTRLLVL.